This T cell receptor (beta chain) comes out of a study of blood T cell repertoires in COVID-19. Study summary: The study drew acute and convalescent COVID-19 samples from the United States, Italy and Spain. T cells, B-cell-depleted T cells, or PBMCs provided the cDNA or gDNA that served as material.

This clone was seen just once. V shed 4 bases, J shed 12 bases, and the junction held 6 bases outside the gene matches. This CDR3 contains 12 residues. The germline CDR1 and CDR2 sequences are SNHLY and FYNNEI. In the source study's methods: Estimated nucleated cell counts came from reference gene primer amplification. The repertoire was sequenced with immunoSEQ multiplex PCR; TCRdb's copy has only in-frame clones and lacks some. That table supplies the V and J calls and clone size; D and trimming were determined from the DNA. The sample holds some 180,000 clones, 88% seen once. Sample: peripheral blood. The rearrangement links TRBV2 to TRBJ1-2; 9 bases line up with TRBD1. The TCR originated in a man over 45 who had recovered from COVID-19. The CDR3 DNA follows: TGTGCCAGCAGTGGGGACAGGGTATATAACACCTTC. Amino acid sequence: CASSGDRVYNTF.